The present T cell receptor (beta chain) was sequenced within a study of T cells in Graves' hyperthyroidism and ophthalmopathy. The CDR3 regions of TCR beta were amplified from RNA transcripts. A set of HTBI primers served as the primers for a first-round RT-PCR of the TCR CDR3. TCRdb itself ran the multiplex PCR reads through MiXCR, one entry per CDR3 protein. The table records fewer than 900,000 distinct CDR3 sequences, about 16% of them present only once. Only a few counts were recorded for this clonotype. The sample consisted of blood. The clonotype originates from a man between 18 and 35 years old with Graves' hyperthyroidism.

CDR3 bases: TGTGCCAGCAGCCTCGACAGGGGACGTGAAGCTTTCTTT. Amino acid sequence: CASSLDRGREAFF. The chain employs TRBV7-2 and TRBJ1-1; 8 bases align to TRBD1. CDR3 length equals 13 residues. Germline V CDR1 and CDR2: SGHTA, FQGNSA. The ends lost 5 bases at V and 7 bases at J; junction bases unmatched: 6.